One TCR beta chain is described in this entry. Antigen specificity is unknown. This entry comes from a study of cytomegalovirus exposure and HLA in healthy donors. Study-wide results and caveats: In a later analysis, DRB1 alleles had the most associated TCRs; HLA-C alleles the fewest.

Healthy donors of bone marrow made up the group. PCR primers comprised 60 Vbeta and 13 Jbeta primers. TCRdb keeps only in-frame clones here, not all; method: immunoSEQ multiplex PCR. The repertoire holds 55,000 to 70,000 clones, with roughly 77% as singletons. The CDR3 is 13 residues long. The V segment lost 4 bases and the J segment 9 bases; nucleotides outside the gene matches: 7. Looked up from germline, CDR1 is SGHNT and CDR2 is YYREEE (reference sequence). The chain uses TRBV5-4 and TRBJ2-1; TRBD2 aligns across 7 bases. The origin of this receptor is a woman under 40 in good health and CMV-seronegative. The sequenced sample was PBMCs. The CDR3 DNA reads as TGTGCCAGCAGCCCCGGACTAGAGGGTGAGCAGTTCTTC. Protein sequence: CASSPGLEGEQFF.